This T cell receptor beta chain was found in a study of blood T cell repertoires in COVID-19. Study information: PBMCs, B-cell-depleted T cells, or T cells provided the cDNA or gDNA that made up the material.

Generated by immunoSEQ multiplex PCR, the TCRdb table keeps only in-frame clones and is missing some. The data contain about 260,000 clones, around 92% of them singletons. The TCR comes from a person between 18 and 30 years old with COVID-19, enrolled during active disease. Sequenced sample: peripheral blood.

CDR3 sequence (DNA): TGTGCCAGCAGCACCTATTGGGCCACAGATACGCAGTATTTT. Protein sequence: CASSTYWATDTQYF. The chain recombines TRBV7-9 with TRBJ2-3; D is undetermined. The CDR3 runs to 14 residues. Trimming took off 5 bases at V and 2 bases at J, with 11 bases between the two ends. Germline CDR1 and CDR2: SEHNR and FQNEAQ (reference sequence).